These 27 T cell receptor beta chains came from one sample sequenced in a study of T cell responses to AZD1222 COVID-19 vaccine. Some clones are missing from TCRdb's copy, which holds only in-frame ones; the method was immunoSEQ multiplex PCR. The sample yields around 83,000 clones, approximately 91% seen once. The starting material was peripheral blood, obtained on day 0 of AZD1222 vaccination. The origin of the receptors is an adult in good health.

The CDR3 here is CASSLAGVRTDTQYF. As DNA, the CDR3 is TGTGCCAGCAGCTTAGCAGGGGTTCGTACAGATACGCAGTATTTT. The genes are TRBV7-2 and TRBJ2-3; D may be TRBD1 (5 bases). CDR1 is SGHTA and CDR2 is FQGNSA in the germline V gene. The CDR3 length is 15 residues. V lost 0 bases and J lost 3, with 10 bases in between. Full variable domain (outside the CDR3, taken from reference TRBV7-2 and TRBJ2-3): GAGVSQSPSNKVTEKGKDVELRCDPISGHTALYWYRQSLGQGLEFLIYFQGNSAPDKSGLPSDRFSAERTGGSVSTLTIQRTQQEDSAVYLCASSLAGVRTDTQYFGPGTRLTVL.

This clone was seen a few times. This chain connects TRBV27 to TRBJ2-7, with a tentative D call TRBD2 (5 bases). The germline gives CDR1 MNHEY, CDR2 SMNVEV (reference sequence). The CDR3 is 11 amino acids. V shed 8 bases and J shed 5 bases, with 10 bases lying between them. The CDR3 region is CASRGYDEQYF. CDR3 in DNA: TGTGCCAGCCGGGGTTATGACGAGCAGTACTTC.

The chain combines TRBV5-4 with TRBJ1-6, with D possibly TRBD1 on 5 matching bases. The CDR3 spans 16 residues. Trimming stripped 3 bases from V and 7 bases from J, with 17 bases between. The germline V gene has CDR1 SGHNT and CDR2 YYREEE (reference sequence). In DNA form, the CDR3 reads TGTGCCAGCAGCTCGGGGTCAAGGGGCGCGAATTCACCCCTCCACTTT. It codes for CASSSGSRGANSPLHF. The variable domain in full, with the rest retrieved from reference TRBV5-4 and TRBJ1-6, is ETGVTQSPTHLIKTRGQQVTLRCSSQSGHNTVSWYQQALGQGPQFIFQYYREEENGRGNFPPRFSGLQFPNYSSELNVNALELDDSALYLCASSSGSRGANSPLHFGNGTRLTVT.

This sequence joins TRBV5-4 and TRBJ2-1, with 7 bases that match TRBD1. Germline CDR1 reads SGHNT; CDR2 reads YYREEE (reference sequence). The CDR3 contains 13 residues. Unmatched junction bases numbered 7, after V lost 4 bases and J lost 9 bases. This CDR3 is CASSRQGQGEQFF. The CDR3 bases are TGTGCCAGCAGCCGACAGGGTCAGGGTGAGCAGTTCTTC.

There are a few counts of this clone. The V call is TRBV19, the J call TRBJ2-2; D gene uncertain. The V end was cut by 1 base, the J end by 5 bases, with 2 bases between. The length of the CDR3 is 12 residues. Germline CDR1 is LNHDA and CDR2 is SQIVND (reference sequence). CDR3 residues: CASSIVTGELFF. The CDR3 nucleotides read TGTGCCAGTAGTATAGTAACCGGGGAGCTGTTTTTT.

A word on this clone: At one end the junction does not follow the germline gene, possibly because of a read error. The V and J genes are TRBV18 and TRBJ2-7, with D maybe TRBD2 (5 bases). CDR3 length: 15 residues. Germline CDR1 is KGHSH and CDR2 is LQKENI. CDR3 amino acids: CASSAPGGISDEQYF. The CDR3 DNA is TGTGCCAGCTCAGCACCGGGCGGAATTAGCGACGAGCAGTACTTC. Variable domain in full (rest from reference TRBV18 and TRBJ2-7): NAGVMQNPRHLVRRRGQEARLRCSPMKGHSHVYWYRQLPEEGLKFMVYLQKENIIDESGMPKERFSAEFPKEGPSILRIQQVVRGDSAAYFCASSAPGGISDEQYFGPGTRLTVT.

This clone was recorded a few times. The chain employs TRBV30 and TRBJ1-1; 9 nucleotides agree with TRBD1. The germline V gene encodes CDR1 GTSNPN and CDR2 SVGIG (reference sequence). V lost 2 bases, J lost 0 bases, and 10 bases stayed unmatched. The CDR3 length is 17 residues. The CDR3 sequence is CAWSSGTGPSMNTEAFF. The CDR3 bases are TGTGCCTGGAGTAGCGGGACAGGGCCATCTATGAACACTGAAGCTTTCTTT.

DNA for the CDR3: TGTGCCAGCAGCTCCTTCCTAGGCGGGAGGGCCACAGATACGCAGTATTTT. Translated: CASSSFLGGRATDTQYF. The rearrangement links TRBV7-9 to TRBJ2-3; 9 bases match TRBD2. The trim removed 4 bases at V and 2 bases at J, leaving 10 bases unmatched. The CDR3 loop spans 17 amino acids. Looked up from germline, CDR1 is SEHNR and CDR2 is FQNEAQ (reference sequence).

The CDR3 reads CASSASSGYEQYF. CDR3 in DNA: TGTGCCAGCAGCGCCAGTTCCGGCTACGAGCAGTACTTC. This chain joins TRBV5-4 and TRBJ2-7; no definite D call. The V gene's germline CDR1 is SGHNT and CDR2 YYREEE (reference sequence). Trimming shortened V by 4 bases and J by 3 bases, and 11 bases separated the two germline ends. This CDR3 is built from 13 residues.

The chain is built from TRBV7-9 and TRBJ1-1; D possibly corresponds to TRBD1 (5 bases). The ends were cut back, 11 bases at V and 2 bases at J, with 12 bases in the middle. The CDR3 consists of 12 residues. Germline V gene sequence: CDR1 SEHNR, CDR2 FQNEAQ (reference sequence). The CDR3 region is CAATGVNTEAFF. The CDR3 region has the DNA TGTGCCGCCACGGGGGTAAACACTGAAGCTTTCTTT.

The chain carries TRBV18 and TRBJ2-3; TRBD2 aligns across 10 bases. The CDR3 has 15 residues. Trimming took 3 bases from V and 6 from J; bases not matched to a gene: 6. Germline CDR1 reads KGHSH; CDR2 reads LQKENI. CDR3 residues: CASSPLLAGRDTQYF. The CDR3 DNA reads as TGTGCCAGCTCACCCTTACTAGCGGGACGGGATACGCAGTATTTT.

This chain's CDR3 is CASSVGGNWITDTQYF. In DNA, the CDR3 is TGTGCCAGCAGCGTAGGGGGTAACTGGATAACAGATACGCAGTATTTT. The chain has TRBV9 and TRBJ2-3, with unresolved D. V shed 0 bases and J shed 3 bases, with 14 bases lying between them. The CDR3 is made up of 16 amino acids. Germline V lookup: CDR1 SGDLS, CDR2 YYNGEE.

The V gene is TRBV14, the J gene TRBJ2-1, with 11 bases fitting TRBD2. The CDR3 length is 17 residues. The germline gives CDR1 SGHDN, CDR2 FVKESK. The V segment lost 0 bases and the J segment 8 bases; nucleotides outside the gene matches: 9. The CDR3 region is CASSQEFGSGGEYEQFF. The CDR3 DNA sequence: TGTGCCAGCAGCCAAGAGTTTGGTAGCGGGGGGGAGTATGAGCAGTTCTTC. The full variable domain, its missing parts supplied by reference TRBV14 and TRBJ2-1, is EAGVTQFPSHSVIEKGQTVTLRCDPISGHDNLYWYRRVMGKEIKFLLHFVKESKQDESGMPNNRFLAERTGGTYSTLKVQPAELEDSGVYFCASSQEFGSGGEYEQFFGPGTRLTVL.

The chain joins TRBV28 to TRBJ2-1; 11 positions agree with TRBD1. CDR1 and CDR2 (germline): MDHEN, SYDVKM. The CDR3 sequence is 17 residues long. V dropped 6 bases and J dropped 6; count of bases not matched to a gene: 13. The CDR3 region has the DNA TGTGCCAGCAGCTCAGGACAGGGGGCTGTTTATGTCAATGAGCAGTTCTTC. This codes for CASSSGQGAVYVNEQFF.

The rearrangement uses TRBV3-1 (or the pseudogene TRBV3-2) and TRBJ2-7; no clear D. The V gene's germline CDR1 is LGHDT and CDR2 YNNKEL (reference sequence). This CDR3 region has 12 residues. V lost 4 bases and J lost 4, with 8 bases in between. CDR3 sequence (DNA): TGTGCCAGCAGCCCTGGAGATTACGAGCAGTACTTC. Translation gives CASSPGDYEQYF.

The J gene is TRBJ1-3, the V gene TRBV2; perhaps TRBD1 as D (6 bases). The germline gives CDR1 SNHLY, CDR2 FYNNEI. This CDR3 is 14 amino acids long. The V and J ends lost 10 bases and 3 bases respectively, with 16 bases between them. CDR3 DNA sequence: TGTGCCACCCGGGGGGGCGCAGATGGAAACACCATATATTTT. It is translated as CATRGGADGNTIYF.

The rearrangement joins TRBV5-4 to TRBJ1-6; unclear D gene. This CDR3 comprises 12 residues. V was clipped by 8 bases and J by 6 bases, with 9 bases between them. Germline-derived CDR1 and CDR2 are SGHNT and YYREEE (reference sequence). Written as DNA, the CDR3 is TGTGCCAGTGCCCTACCTAATTCACCCCTCCACTTT. Its translation is CASALPNSPLHF.

The rearrangement uses TRBV3-1 (or the pseudogene TRBV3-2) and TRBJ1-5, with a weak D call TRBD1 (5 bases). Germline V gives CDR1 LGHDT, CDR2 YNNKEL (reference sequence). The CDR3 is made up of 13 amino acids. Trimming pared 6 bases from V and 8 bases from J, leaving 14 bases between. The CDR3 DNA sequence: TGTGCCAGCAGTCCGTCGGTGGGGGAGCCCCAGCATTTT. This sequence encodes CASSPSVGEPQHF.

The genes are TRBV4-3 and TRBJ1-2; the match to TRBD1 covers 8 bases. From germline, CDR1 is LGHNA and CDR2 YSLEER. The CDR3 loop spans 14 amino acids. The trim removed 4 bases at V and 2 bases at J, leaving 3 bases unmatched. CDR3 in DNA: TGCGCCAGCAGCCCCCAGGGGGCAAACTATGGCTACACCTTC. Its translation is CASSPQGANYGYTF.

This chain joins TRBV6-5 and TRBJ1-1; D is unclear. V was clipped by 8 bases and J by 1 base, with 17 bases between them. The CDR3 spans 15 residues. CDR1 is MNHEY and CDR2 is SVGAGI in the germline V gene. CDR3: CASGRETAPNTEAFF. In nucleotides, the CDR3 is TGTGCCAGCGGGCGTGAAACGGCGCCGAACACTGAAGCTTTCTTT.

The chain has TRBV5-4 and TRBJ1-2; 10 bases align to TRBD1. This CDR3 spans 16 amino acids. Per the germline V gene, CDR1 is SGHNT and CDR2 is YYREEE (reference sequence). V dropped 3 bases and J dropped 4; count of bases not matched to a gene: 9. CDR3 loop: CASSSGQGFITYGYTF. Written as DNA, the CDR3 is TGTGCCAGCAGCTCGGGACAGGGGTTCATCACCTATGGCTACACCTTC.

In this sample, this clone turned up a few times. The chain uses TRBV5-5 and TRBJ2-1; weak D call: TRBD1 (6 bases). The V and J ends lost 0 bases and 5 bases respectively, with 6 bases between them. This CDR3 spans 13 amino acids. The germline V gene encodes CDR1 SGHKS and CDR2 YYEKEE (reference sequence). DNA of the CDR3: TGTGCCAGCAGCTTGGAGGGGGACAATGAGCAGTTCTTC. Its protein product is CASSLEGDNEQFF.

The chain carries TRBV21-1 and TRBJ1-5; TRBD1, the table's D call, lacks a check against the DNA. TRBV21-1 constitutes a pseudogene. This CDR3 is built from 14 residues. CDR3 sequence reads: CASRGQDSNQPQHF. The CDR3 DNA sequence: TGTGCCAGCAGAGGACAGGACAGCAATCAGCCCCAGCATTTT.

This chain links TRBV7-8 with TRBJ1-2; tentatively, D is TRBD1 (5 bases). V lost 0 bases to trimming and J lost 8 bases, with 19 bases between them. The CDR3 length is 16 residues. Germline assignment: CDR1 SGHVS and CDR2 FQNEAQ. CDR3 in amino acids: CASSLAGPLGVWGYTF. The CDR3 nucleotides read TGTGCCAGCAGCTTAGCTGGGCCGCTGGGGGTATGGGGCTACACCTTC.

This clone was recorded a few times. This sequence joins TRBV10-3 and TRBJ1-2; 7 bases line up with TRBD1. Looked up from germline, CDR1 is ENHRY and CDR2 is SYGVKD. J was trimmed by 0 bases and V by 6 bases; bases with no gene match: 7. The CDR3 spans 15 residues. CDR3 DNA: TGTGCCATCAGCGACATTGGACAGGCTAACTATGGCTACACCTTC. The encoded protein is CAISDIGQANYGYTF.

V usage is TRBV5-1 and J usage is TRBJ2-3; D is possibly TRBD2 (6 bases). V gave up 4 bases and J gave up 2 bases, with 11 bases separating them. This CDR3 comprises 14 residues. Germline CDR1 is SGHRS and CDR2 is YFSETQ. CDR3 in amino acids: CASSRGLTTDTQYF. The CDR3 DNA reads as TGCGCCAGCAGCCGTGGACTAACCACAGATACGCAGTATTTT. Full variable domain (missing parts from reference TRBV5-1 and TRBJ2-3): KAGVTQTPRYLIKTRGQQVTLSCSPISGHRSVSWYQQTPGQGLQFLFEYFSETQRNKGNFPGRFSGRQFSNSRSEMNVSTLELGDSALYLCASSRGLTTDTQYFGPGTRLTVL.

This rearrangement joins TRBV7-9 to TRBJ2-3; D may be TRBD1 (5 bases). Trimming stripped 6 bases from V and 2 bases from J, with 12 bases between. The CDR3 is 14 amino acids. Germline V gene sequence: CDR1 SEHNR, CDR2 FQNEAQ (reference sequence). For the CDR3, the DNA is TGTGCCAGCAGTTTGGGGCTTACCACAGATACGCAGTATTTT. This codes for CASSLGLTTDTQYF.